This is a list of T cell receptor beta chains from one sample in a study of blood T cell repertoires in COVID-19. Profiling relied on immunoSEQ multiplex PCR, and the TCRdb table lists in-frame clones only, not all of them. The sample contains 190,000 or so clones, approximately 80% of which appear only once. The sample consisted of peripheral blood. Source of these receptors: a human donor with acute or convalescent COVID-19. The donor label of this sample is uncertain. CDR3s include the opening cysteine and the closing phenylalanine or tryptophan.

J: TRBJ1-5; V: TRBV12-3/TRBV12-4; CDR3: CASSFQGRQHF
J: TRBJ2-7; V: TRBV7-9; CDR3: CASSFSGQGNEQYF
J: TRBJ2-2; V: TRBV29-1; CDR3: CKSCLANTGELFF
J: TRBJ1-1; V: TRBV19; CDR3: CASSIDPGVWTEAFF
J: TRBJ1-1; V: TRBV6-5; CDR3: CASREGLSTEAFF
J: TRBJ1-3; V: TRBV9; CDR3: CASSERQTLSGNTIYF
J: TRBJ2-3; V: TRBV27; CDR3: CASSRLAGSTDTQYF
J: TRBJ2-2; V: TRBV27; CDR3: CASSKTGGPNTGELFF
J: TRBJ1-1; V: TRBV9; CDR3: CASSPLPSRGAEAFF
J: TRBJ1-2; V: TRBV10-3; CDR3: CAISLQGNYGYTF
J: TRBJ1-2; V: TRBV7-8; CDR3: CASSLGSVSNYGYTF
J: TRBJ2-7; V: TRBV11-2; CDR3: CASSLVGERTYEQYF
J: TRBJ2-2; V: TRBV30; CDR3: CAWLPQGKAGELFF
J: TRBJ2-7; V: TRBV7-6; CDR3: CASSKLTGVNDEQYF
J: TRBJ1-5; V: TRBV28; CDR3: CASSSTGLANQPQHF
J: TRBJ2-5; V: TRBV7-9; CDR3: CASSLGGRGTQYF
J: TRBJ2-1; V: TRBV24-1; CDR3: CATSDPKLNEQFF